This T cell receptor (beta chain) was sequenced during a study of pediatric ulcerative colitis. CDR1 and CDR2 from the germline V gene are KGHSH and LQKENI. The CDR3 runs to 15 residues. V was cut by 5 bases and J by 1 base, with 14 bases left in between. TCRdb's copy holds only in-frame clones and misses some; the assay was immunoSEQ multiplex PCR. The table records roughly 30,000 clones, 82% of them present only once. The sample comprised blood. The rearrangement links TRBV18 to TRBJ1-1; a possible D gene is TRBD1 (6 bases). This TCR was recovered from a boy aged 5-17 years with severe ulcerative colitis. Here the CDR3 reads CASSDPGVGNTEAFF. CDR3 DNA sequence: TGTGCCAGCTCAGACCCAGGGGTTGGGAACACTGAAGCTTTCTTT.